This T cell receptor (beta chain) was captured in a study of human T cells and chemical hapten exposure. Findings and caveats of the study: The donor cohort had alopecia, so its immune response may not match that of healthy people. Against controls, expanded TCRs gave rise to significantly more large CDR3 similarity clusters.

The library attached unique molecular identifiers to individual cDNA molecules. Each CDR3 protein gets one entry after TCRdb re-called the RACE reads with MiXCR. The data hold roughly 380,000 distinct CDR3 sequences, with approximately 5% observed a single time. CDR1 and CDR2 (germline): SGHTA, FQGNSA. The CDR3 length is 16 residues. V dropped 1 base and J dropped 0; count of bases not matched to a gene: 1. This clonotype was counted between two and nine times. Its antigen is undetermined. This sample's time point: pre-sensitization, week 0. Documented treatment: therapeutic diphenylcyclopropenone sensitization with weekly scalp DPC.

The sequencing here drew on whole blood, taken in connection with sensitization to the hapten diphenylcyclopropenone (DPC). The chain has TRBV7-2 and TRBJ2-2, with TRBD1 matching 8 bases. The clonotype originates from a woman aged 45-59 years with alopecia areata. Some clones in this sample may be carry-over from other donors' samples. The DNA of the CDR3 is TGTGCCAGCAGCTTAGGACAGGGGACGAACACCGGGGAGCTGTTTTTT. It codes for CASSLGQGTNTGELFF.